These T cell receptor beta chains were read from a single sample in a study of blood T cell repertoires in COVID-19. Repertoires were generated with immunoSEQ multiplex PCR, while TCRdb's copy carries only in-frame clones and drops some. The table has 150,000 to 200,000 clones, 80% to 85% seen once. Sequenced material: peripheral blood. The receptor set was obtained from a woman in her 70s with COVID-19, enrolled during active disease. Each CDR3 is given with its conserved first and last residue. Each record gives: J gene, V gene, clone size, CDR3 length, D gene, CDR3 DNA, CDR3 protein. A D gene is named only where the DNA matches it firmly. Clone size, where shown, is once, few, many, or a class for clones that have expanded.

j_call: TRBJ2-1; v_call: TRBV19; clone_size: few; cdr3_length: 18; d_call: TRBD2; cdr3_nt: TGTGCCAGTAGTATCCTTAGGACTAGCGGGAGGGACTACAATGAGCAGTTCTTC; cdr3_aa: CASSILRTSGRDYNEQFF
j_call: TRBJ2-1; v_call: TRBV20-1; clone_size: .; cdr3_length: 16; d_call: .; cdr3_nt: TGCAGTGCTAGTAAGGTTGGGGGAGGAGGATACAATGAGCAGTTCTTC; cdr3_aa: CSASKVGGGGYNEQFF
j_call: TRBJ1-4; v_call: TRBV27; clone_size: .; cdr3_length: 16; d_call: TRBD1; cdr3_nt: TGTGCCAGCAGGCCTGCCTCCGGGACAGATAATGAAAAACTGTTTTTT; cdr3_aa: CASRPASGTDNEKLFF
j_call: TRBJ2-1; v_call: TRBV2; clone_size: .; cdr3_length: 15; d_call: TRBD2; cdr3_nt: TGTGCCAGCTACACGGGGCTAGCGGGTTACAATGAGCAGTTCTTC; cdr3_aa: CASYTGLAGYNEQFF
j_call: TRBJ1-2; v_call: TRBV10-3; clone_size: .; cdr3_length: 13; d_call: .; cdr3_nt: TGTGCCATCAGGGCAGGGGACAACTATGGCTACACCTTC; cdr3_aa: CAIRAGDNYGYTF
j_call: TRBJ1-3; v_call: TRBV12-2; clone_size: few; cdr3_length: 13; d_call: .; cdr3_nt: TGTGCAAGTCGCTTCAAGACGGCGGGCACCATATATTTT; cdr3_aa: CASRFKTAGTIYF
j_call: TRBJ2-3; v_call: TRBV2; clone_size: .; cdr3_length: 16; d_call: TRBD1; cdr3_nt: TGTGCCAGCAGTTTCTCCGGGACAGGGGTAACAGATACGCAGTATTTT; cdr3_aa: CASSFSGTGVTDTQYF
j_call: TRBJ1-5; v_call: TRBV5-1; clone_size: .; cdr3_length: 15; d_call: .; cdr3_nt: TGCGCCAGCAGCTGGGGGGGCACTGGGAATCAGCCCCAGCATTTT; cdr3_aa: CASSWGGTGNQPQHF
j_call: TRBJ2-3; v_call: TRBV2; clone_size: .; cdr3_length: 14; d_call: .; cdr3_nt: TGTGCCAGCAGTGGAGGGGGGGCAACAGATACGCAGTATTTT; cdr3_aa: CASSGGGATDTQYF
j_call: TRBJ2-7; v_call: TRBV30; clone_size: .; cdr3_length: 11; d_call: .; cdr3_nt: TGTGCCTGGAGTGGACAGTACGAGCAGTACTTC; cdr3_aa: CAWSGQYEQYF
j_call: TRBJ2-5; v_call: TRBV29-1; clone_size: .; cdr3_length: 15; d_call: .; cdr3_nt: TGCAGCGCGAGTAGGCCAGGGGAAGGGTCGGAGACCCAGTACTTC; cdr3_aa: CSASRPGEGSETQYF
j_call: TRBJ2-3; v_call: TRBV5-1; clone_size: once; cdr3_length: 15; d_call: .; cdr3_nt: TGCGCCAGTTACCCCCCGGGACAAAAAGCAGATACGCAGTATTTT; cdr3_aa: CASYPPGQKADTQYF
j_call: TRBJ2-1; v_call: TRBV28; clone_size: .; cdr3_length: 14; d_call: TRBD1; cdr3_nt: TGTGCCAGCAGCTCGGGACTGGGACAGGTCTTTCAGTTCTTC; cdr3_aa: CASSSGLGQVFQFF
j_call: TRBJ2-4; v_call: TRBV18; clone_size: once; cdr3_length: 20; d_call: .; cdr3_nt: TGTGCCAGCTCACCGGGGTTGGAGTCAAGGGGGATGTCAGCCAAAAACATTCAGTACTTC; cdr3_aa: CASSPGLESRGMSAKNIQYF
j_call: TRBJ2-7; v_call: TRBV11-2; clone_size: .; cdr3_length: 16; d_call: TRBD2; cdr3_nt: TGTGCCAGCAGCTTCGCATCTAGCGGGAGCTTCTACGAGCAGTACTTC; cdr3_aa: CASSFASSGSFYEQYF
j_call: TRBJ2-2; v_call: TRBV27; clone_size: .; cdr3_length: 12; d_call: .; cdr3_nt: TGTGCCAGCAGTTTTATTGTCGGGGAGCTGTTTTTT; cdr3_aa: CASSFIVGELFF
j_call: TRBJ2-7; v_call: TRBV7-3; clone_size: .; cdr3_length: 13; d_call: .; cdr3_nt: TGTGCCAGCAGCCCCGGAGAGGCGAGGGAGCAGTACTTC; cdr3_aa: CASSPGEAREQYF
j_call: TRBJ2-7; v_call: TRBV15; clone_size: .; cdr3_length: 17; d_call: TRBD2; cdr3_nt: TGTGCCACCAGCAGAGATCTTGGTAGCGGGAGTTCCTACGAGCAGTACTTC; cdr3_aa: CATSRDLGSGSSYEQYF
j_call: TRBJ2-5; v_call: TRBV19; clone_size: .; cdr3_length: 14; d_call: .; cdr3_nt: TGTGCCAGTAGTATAGCGGGAGTCCAAGAGACCCAGTACTTC; cdr3_aa: CASSIAGVQETQYF
j_call: TRBJ1-6; v_call: TRBV28; clone_size: .; cdr3_length: 13; d_call: .; cdr3_nt: TGTGCCCACCCCTCCTCAGTTAATTCACCCCTCCACTTT; cdr3_aa: CAHPSSVNSPLHF
j_call: TRBJ2-7; v_call: TRBV11-2; clone_size: .; cdr3_length: 18; d_call: .; cdr3_nt: TGTGCCAGCAGCTTAGATCCGGACAAAACAACCCACTCCTACGAGCAGTACTTC; cdr3_aa: CASSLDPDKTTHSYEQYF
j_call: TRBJ2-2; v_call: TRBV5-4; clone_size: .; cdr3_length: 15; d_call: .; cdr3_nt: TGTGCCAGCAGCTTGAGAGTAGAGAACACCGGGGAGCTGTTTTTT; cdr3_aa: CASSLRVENTGELFF
j_call: TRBJ1-4; v_call: TRBV28; clone_size: once; cdr3_length: 14; d_call: .; cdr3_nt: TGTGCCAGCATCAAGGGGGGGGGAGGCGAAAAACTGTTTTTT; cdr3_aa: CASIKGGGGEKLFF
j_call: TRBJ1-3; v_call: TRBV7-6; clone_size: .; cdr3_length: 14; d_call: .; cdr3_nt: TGTGCCAGCAGCGAACAGGTGGCTGGAAACACCATATATTTT; cdr3_aa: CASSEQVAGNTIYF
j_call: TRBJ1-2; v_call: TRBV28; clone_size: .; cdr3_length: 13; d_call: .; cdr3_nt: TGTGCCAGCACCCTAGGGAGGCCTGATGGCTACACCTTC; cdr3_aa: CASTLGRPDGYTF
j_call: TRBJ2-7; v_call: TRBV1; clone_size: .; cdr3_length: 19; d_call: .; cdr3_nt: TGCACCAGCAGCCACTCTTTGGGGAAGGGGCTAGCGGAGACCTACGAGCAGTACTTC; cdr3_aa: CTSSHSLGKGLAETYEQYF
j_call: TRBJ1-2; v_call: TRBV18; clone_size: .; cdr3_length: 12; d_call: TRBD1; cdr3_nt: TGTGCCAGCTCACCATCAGGGGGCGGCTACACCTTC; cdr3_aa: CASSPSGGGYTF
j_call: TRBJ2-1; v_call: TRBV11-2; clone_size: .; cdr3_length: 12; d_call: .; cdr3_nt: TGTGCCAGCAGCTTAGCGGGAGATGAGCAGTTCTTC; cdr3_aa: CASSLAGDEQFF
j_call: TRBJ2-5; v_call: TRBV28; clone_size: .; cdr3_length: 14; d_call: .; cdr3_nt: TGTGCCAGTAGTGGGTTTAAGCGTAGGGAGACCCAGTACTTC; cdr3_aa: CASSGFKRRETQYF
j_call: TRBJ1-4; v_call: TRBV29-1; clone_size: .; cdr3_length: 16; d_call: TRBD1; cdr3_nt: TGCAGCGTCCGGGGTGATAGGACAGGGGCTAATGAAAAACTGTTTTTT; cdr3_aa: CSVRGDRTGANEKLFF
j_call: TRBJ1-4; v_call: TRBV5-4; clone_size: .; cdr3_length: 12; d_call: .; cdr3_nt: TGTGCCAGCAGCTCTCGTAATGAAAAACTGTTTTTT; cdr3_aa: CASSSRNEKLFF
j_call: TRBJ2-1; v_call: TRBV24-1; clone_size: .; cdr3_length: 14; d_call: .; cdr3_nt: TGTGCCACCAGTGATCCTGCTTTGAGGTTAGAGCAGTTCTTC; cdr3_aa: CATSDPALRLEQFF
j_call: TRBJ2-1; v_call: TRBV21-1; clone_size: .; cdr3_length: 15; d_call: .; cdr3_nt: TGTGCCAGCACCTCCTTTCTAGCGGGAGTGGATGAGCAGTTCTTC; cdr3_aa: CASTSFLAGVDEQFF
j_call: TRBJ1-2; v_call: TRBV28; clone_size: .; cdr3_length: 15; d_call: .; cdr3_nt: TGTGCCAGCACCTCTACGCCCGCTCTAAACTATGGCTACACCTTC; cdr3_aa: CASTSTPALNYGYTF
j_call: TRBJ1-2; v_call: TRBV11-2; clone_size: .; cdr3_length: 14; d_call: TRBD1; cdr3_nt: TGTGCCAGCAGCTTAGGGCAGGGGGTGAATGGCTACACCTTC; cdr3_aa: CASSLGQGVNGYTF
j_call: TRBJ2-1; v_call: TRBV5-1; clone_size: few; cdr3_length: 12; d_call: .; cdr3_nt: TGCGCCAGCAGCTCGCGGGTCAATGAGCAGTTCTTC; cdr3_aa: CASSSRVNEQFF
j_call: TRBJ2-1; v_call: TRBV5-4; clone_size: .; cdr3_length: 15; d_call: TRBD2; cdr3_nt: TGTGCCAGCAGCTTGTTCGGGAGGGCCGGGAATGAGCAGTTCTTC; cdr3_aa: CASSLFGRAGNEQFF
j_call: TRBJ2-1; v_call: TRBV4-1; clone_size: many; cdr3_length: 15; d_call: TRBD2; cdr3_nt: TGCGCCAGCAGCTTGGGACTAGCGGGACAGTATGAGCAGTTCTTC; cdr3_aa: CASSLGLAGQYEQFF
j_call: TRBJ1-5; v_call: TRBV6-6; clone_size: .; cdr3_length: 15; d_call: TRBD1; cdr3_nt: TGTGCCAGCACCCAGGGGGCGCTTAGCAATCAGCCCCAGCATTTT; cdr3_aa: CASTQGALSNQPQHF
j_call: TRBJ1-3; v_call: TRBV28; clone_size: .; cdr3_length: 17; d_call: .; cdr3_nt: TGTGCCAGCAGGTCCCCCTTTGGGGCAGCCTCTGGAAACACCATATATTTT; cdr3_aa: CASRSPFGAASGNTIYF
j_call: TRBJ2-3; v_call: TRBV29-1; clone_size: .; cdr3_length: 13; d_call: .; cdr3_nt: TGCAGCGTTTCCGGGGTCAACACAGATACGCAGTATTTT; cdr3_aa: CSVSGVNTDTQYF
j_call: TRBJ1-3; v_call: TRBV5-6; clone_size: few; cdr3_length: 15; d_call: TRBD1; cdr3_nt: TGTGCCAGCAGCCCCGACAGGGTCTCTGGAAACACCATATATTTT; cdr3_aa: CASSPDRVSGNTIYF
j_call: TRBJ2-4; v_call: TRBV2; clone_size: once; cdr3_length: 14; d_call: .; cdr3_nt: TGTGCCAGCAGAGCAGGTCAGCCCACCAACATTCAGTACTTC; cdr3_aa: CASRAGQPTNIQYF
j_call: TRBJ1-5; v_call: TRBV27; clone_size: .; cdr3_length: 14; d_call: .; cdr3_nt: TGTGCCAGCAGTTATCTGGGGGCAAATCAGCCCCAGCATTTT; cdr3_aa: CASSYLGANQPQHF
j_call: TRBJ2-7; v_call: TRBV3-1/TRBV3-2; clone_size: .; cdr3_length: 15; d_call: TRBD2; cdr3_nt: TGTGCCAGCAGCCTAGGGAGCGGGACTTATTACGAGCAGTACTTC; cdr3_aa: CASSLGSGTYYEQYF
j_call: TRBJ2-7; v_call: TRBV28; clone_size: .; cdr3_length: 15; d_call: TRBD2; cdr3_nt: TGTGCCAGCAGTTTCGTCCCGGGACTAGTAGGCGAGCAGTACTTC; cdr3_aa: CASSFVPGLVGEQYF